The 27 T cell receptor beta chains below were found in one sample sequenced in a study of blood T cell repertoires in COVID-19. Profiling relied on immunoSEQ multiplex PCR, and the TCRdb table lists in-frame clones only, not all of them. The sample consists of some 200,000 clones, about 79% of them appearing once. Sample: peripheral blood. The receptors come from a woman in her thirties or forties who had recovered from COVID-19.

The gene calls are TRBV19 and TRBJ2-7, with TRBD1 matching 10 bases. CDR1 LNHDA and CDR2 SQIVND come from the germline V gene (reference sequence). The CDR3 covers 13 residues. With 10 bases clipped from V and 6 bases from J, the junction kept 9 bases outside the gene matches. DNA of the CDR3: TGTGCCACCCAGGACAGGGGGGCTTTCGAGCAGTACTTC. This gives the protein CATQDRGAFEQYF.

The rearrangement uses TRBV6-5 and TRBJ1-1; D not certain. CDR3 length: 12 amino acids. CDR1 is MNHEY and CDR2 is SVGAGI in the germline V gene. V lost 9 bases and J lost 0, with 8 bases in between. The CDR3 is CASLRVNTEAFF. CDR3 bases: TGTGCCAGTCTCCGGGTGAACACTGAAGCTTTCTTT.

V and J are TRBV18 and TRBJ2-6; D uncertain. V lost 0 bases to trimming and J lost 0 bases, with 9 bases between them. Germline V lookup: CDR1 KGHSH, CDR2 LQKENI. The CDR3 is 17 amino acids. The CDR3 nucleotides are TGTGCCAGCTCACCACCGTCCGGTAGCTCTGGGGCCAACGTCCTGACTTTC. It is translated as CASSPPSGSSGANVLTF.

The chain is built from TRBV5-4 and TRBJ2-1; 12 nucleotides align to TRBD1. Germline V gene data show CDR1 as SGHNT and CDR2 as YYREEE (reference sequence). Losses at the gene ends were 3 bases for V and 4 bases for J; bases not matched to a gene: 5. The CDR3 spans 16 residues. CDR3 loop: CASSSRDRGLYNEQFF. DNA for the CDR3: TGTGCCAGCAGCTCCAGGGACAGGGGGCTTTACAATGAGCAGTTCTTC.

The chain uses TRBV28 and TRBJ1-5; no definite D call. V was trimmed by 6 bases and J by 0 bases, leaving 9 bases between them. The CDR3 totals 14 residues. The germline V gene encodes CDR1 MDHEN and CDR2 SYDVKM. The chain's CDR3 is CASSRHLSNQPQHF. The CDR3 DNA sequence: TGTGCCAGCAGCAGACACCTTAGCAATCAGCCCCAGCATTTT.

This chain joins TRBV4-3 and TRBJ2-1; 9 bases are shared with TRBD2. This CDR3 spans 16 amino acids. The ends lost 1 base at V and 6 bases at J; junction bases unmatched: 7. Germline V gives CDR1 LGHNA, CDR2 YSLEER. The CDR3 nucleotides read TGCGCCAGCAGCCAAGTTGGGACTAGCATCCCCAATGAGCAGTTCTTC. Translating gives CASSQVGTSIPNEQFF.

The CDR3 nucleotides read TGTGCCAGCAGCTCGCGGGGCGGTACTTACGAGCAGTACTTC. Its protein is CASSSRGGTYEQYF. V is TRBV7-2 and J is TRBJ2-7; D may be TRBD2 (6 bases). V was cut by 4 bases and J by 4 bases, with 14 bases left in between. The CDR3 spans 14 residues. Looked up from germline, CDR1 is SGHTA and CDR2 is FQGNSA.

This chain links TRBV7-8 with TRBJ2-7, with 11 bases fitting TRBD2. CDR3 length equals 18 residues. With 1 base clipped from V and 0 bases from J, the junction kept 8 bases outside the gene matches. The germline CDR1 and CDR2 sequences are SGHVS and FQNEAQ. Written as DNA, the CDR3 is TGTGCCAGCAGCTTAGGTGCTAGCGGGGGGACCAGCTCCTACGAGCAGTACTTC. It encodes CASSLGASGGTSSYEQYF.

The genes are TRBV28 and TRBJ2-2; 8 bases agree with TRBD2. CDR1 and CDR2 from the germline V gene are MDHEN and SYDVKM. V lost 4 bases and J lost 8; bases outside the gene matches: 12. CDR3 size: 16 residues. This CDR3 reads CASSSPGLGGSGELFF. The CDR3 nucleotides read TGTGCCAGCAGTTCCCCGGGACTAGGGGGTTCAGGGGAGCTGTTTTTT. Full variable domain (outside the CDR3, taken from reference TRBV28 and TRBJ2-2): DVKVTQSSRYLVKRTGEKVFLECVQDMDHENMFWYRQDPGLGLRLIYFSYDVKMKEKGDIPEGYSVSREKKERFSLILESASTNQTSMYLCASSSPGLGGSGELFFGEGSRLTVL.

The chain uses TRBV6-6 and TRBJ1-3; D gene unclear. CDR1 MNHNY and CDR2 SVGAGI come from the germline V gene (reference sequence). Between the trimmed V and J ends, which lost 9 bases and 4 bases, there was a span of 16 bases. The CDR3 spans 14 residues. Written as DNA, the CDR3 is TGTGCCAGTCGGAGTACGGCGGAAGGAAACACCATATATTTT. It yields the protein CASRSTAEGNTIYF.

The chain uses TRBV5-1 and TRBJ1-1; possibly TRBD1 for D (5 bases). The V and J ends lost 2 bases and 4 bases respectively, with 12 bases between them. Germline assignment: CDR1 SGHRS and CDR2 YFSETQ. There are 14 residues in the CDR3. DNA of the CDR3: TGCGCCAGCAGCTTTGAGGGAGGGGTCACTGAAGCTTTCTTT. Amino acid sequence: CASSFEGGVTEAFF.

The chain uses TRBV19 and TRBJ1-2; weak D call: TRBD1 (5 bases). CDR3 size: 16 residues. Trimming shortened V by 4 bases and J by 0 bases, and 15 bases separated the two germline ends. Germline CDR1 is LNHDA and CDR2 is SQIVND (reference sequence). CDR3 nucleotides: TGTGCCAGTAGTACTCCAGGGTCCAACCCTAACTATGGCTACACCTTC. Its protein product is CASSTPGSNPNYGYTF.

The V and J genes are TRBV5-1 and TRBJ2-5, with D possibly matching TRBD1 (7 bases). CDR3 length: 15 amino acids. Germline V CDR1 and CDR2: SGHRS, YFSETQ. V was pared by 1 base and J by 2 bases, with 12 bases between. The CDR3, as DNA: TGCGCCAGCAGCTTGAGGGGGGACAGACAAGAGACCCAGTACTTC. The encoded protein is CASSLRGDRQETQYF.

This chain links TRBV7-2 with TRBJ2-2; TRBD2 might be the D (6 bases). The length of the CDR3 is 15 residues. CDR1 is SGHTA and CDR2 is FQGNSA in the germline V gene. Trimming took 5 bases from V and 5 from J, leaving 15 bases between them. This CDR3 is CASSLLTGLTGELFF. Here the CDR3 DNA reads TGTGCCAGCAGCCTGTTGACGGGACTTACCGGGGAGCTGTTTTTT.

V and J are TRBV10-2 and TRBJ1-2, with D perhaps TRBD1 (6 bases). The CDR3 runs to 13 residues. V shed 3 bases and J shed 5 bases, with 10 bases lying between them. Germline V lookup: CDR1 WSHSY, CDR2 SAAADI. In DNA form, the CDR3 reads TGCGCCAGCAGTGACAGGGGTCTTTATGGCTACACCTTC. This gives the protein CASSDRGLYGYTF.

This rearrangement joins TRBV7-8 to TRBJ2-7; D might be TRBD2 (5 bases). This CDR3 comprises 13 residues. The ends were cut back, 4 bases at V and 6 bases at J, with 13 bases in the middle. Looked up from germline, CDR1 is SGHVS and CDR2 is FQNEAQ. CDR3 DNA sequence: TGTGCCAGCAGCTCCTCTATTGGAGGCGAGCAGTACTTC. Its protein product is CASSSSIGGEQYF.

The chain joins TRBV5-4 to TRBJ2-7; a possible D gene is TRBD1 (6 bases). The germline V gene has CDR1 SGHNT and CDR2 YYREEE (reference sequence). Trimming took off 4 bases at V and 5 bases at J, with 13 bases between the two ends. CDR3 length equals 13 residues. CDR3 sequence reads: CASSPPTGHEQYF. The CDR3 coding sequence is TGTGCCAGCAGCCCGCCTACAGGGCACGAGCAGTACTTC.

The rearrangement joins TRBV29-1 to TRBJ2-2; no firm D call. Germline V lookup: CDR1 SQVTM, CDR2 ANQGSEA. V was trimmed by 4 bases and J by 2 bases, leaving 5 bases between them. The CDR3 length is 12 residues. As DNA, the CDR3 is TGCAGCGTTGTCAAAAACACCGGGGAGCTGTTTTTT. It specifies CSVVKNTGELFF.

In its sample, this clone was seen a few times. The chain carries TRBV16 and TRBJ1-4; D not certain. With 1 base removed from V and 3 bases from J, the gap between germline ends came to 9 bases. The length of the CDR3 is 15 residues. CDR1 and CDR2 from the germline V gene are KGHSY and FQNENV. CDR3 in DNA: TGTGCCAGCAGCCAATTCGGGGATTCTAATGAAAAACTGTTTTTT. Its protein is CASSQFGDSNEKLFF. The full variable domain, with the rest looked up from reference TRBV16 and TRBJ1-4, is GEEVAQTPKHLVRGEGQKAKLYCAPIKGHSYVFWYQQVLKNEFKFLISFQNENVFDETGMPKERFSAKCLPNSPCSLEIQATKLEDSAVYFCASSQFGDSNEKLFFGSGTQLSVL.

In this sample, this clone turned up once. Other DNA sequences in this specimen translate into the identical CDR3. The DNA for the CDR3 is TGTGCCAGCAGCGTATCGCAGGGAGGTGAAAAACTGTTTTTT. It specifies CASSVSQGGEKLFF. The chain uses TRBV9 and TRBJ1-4, with D perhaps TRBD1 (5 bases). The CDR3 extends over 14 amino acids. V was shortened by 1 base and J by 7 bases, with 11 bases between the two germline ends. Germline loops: CDR1 SGDLS, CDR2 YYNGEE. Supplemented by reference TRBV9 and TRBJ1-4, the full variable domain reads DSGVTQTPKHLITATGQRVTLRCSPRSGDLSVYWYQQSLDQGLQFLIQYYNGEERAKGNILERFSAQQFPDLHSELNLSSLELGDSALYFCASSVSQGGEKLFFGSGTQLSVL.

The chain's CDR3 is CASSGGTGRSTDTQYF. CDR3 bases: TGTGCCAGCAGCGGCGGGACAGGGCGCAGCACAGATACGCAGTATTTT. This sequence joins TRBV5-6 and TRBJ2-3; 9 bases line up with TRBD1. J was trimmed by 0 bases and V by 4 bases; bases with no gene match: 6. The CDR3 length is 16 residues. From germline, CDR1 is SGHDT and CDR2 YYEEEE.

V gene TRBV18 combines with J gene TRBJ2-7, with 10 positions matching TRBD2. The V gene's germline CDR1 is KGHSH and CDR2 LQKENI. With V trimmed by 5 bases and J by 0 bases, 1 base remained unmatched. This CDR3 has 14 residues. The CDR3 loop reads CASSSSGSSYEQYF. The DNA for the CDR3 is TGTGCCAGCTCATCTAGCGGGAGCTCCTACGAGCAGTACTTC.

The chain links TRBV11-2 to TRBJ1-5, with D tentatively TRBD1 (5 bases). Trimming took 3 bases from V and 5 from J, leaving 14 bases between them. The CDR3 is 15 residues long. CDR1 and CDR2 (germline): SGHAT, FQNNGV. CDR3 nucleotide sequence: TGTGCCAGCAGCTTGGGATCGGGGGATCATCAGCCCCAGCATTTT. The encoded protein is CASSLGSGDHQPQHF.

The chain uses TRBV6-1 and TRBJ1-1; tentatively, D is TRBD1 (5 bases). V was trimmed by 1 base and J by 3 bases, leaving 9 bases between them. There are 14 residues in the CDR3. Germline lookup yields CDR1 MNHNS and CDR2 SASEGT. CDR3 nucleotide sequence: TGTGCCAGCAGTGAAGAACGGGGGTACACTGAAGCTTTCTTT. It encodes CASSEERGYTEAFF.

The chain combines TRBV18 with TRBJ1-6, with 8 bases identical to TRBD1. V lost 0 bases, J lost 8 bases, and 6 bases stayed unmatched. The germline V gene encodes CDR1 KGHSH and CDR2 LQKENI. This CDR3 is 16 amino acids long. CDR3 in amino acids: CASSPPVGQGYSPLHF. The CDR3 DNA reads TGTGCCAGCTCACCACCGGTTGGACAGGGTTATTCACCCCTCCACTTT.

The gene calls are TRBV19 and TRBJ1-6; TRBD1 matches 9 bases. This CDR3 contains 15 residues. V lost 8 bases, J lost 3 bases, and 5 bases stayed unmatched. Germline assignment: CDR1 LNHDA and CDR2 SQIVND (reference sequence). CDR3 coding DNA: TGTGCCAGTGAGAAGGGACAGGGCTATAATTCACCCCTCCACTTT. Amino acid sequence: CASEKGQGYNSPLHF.

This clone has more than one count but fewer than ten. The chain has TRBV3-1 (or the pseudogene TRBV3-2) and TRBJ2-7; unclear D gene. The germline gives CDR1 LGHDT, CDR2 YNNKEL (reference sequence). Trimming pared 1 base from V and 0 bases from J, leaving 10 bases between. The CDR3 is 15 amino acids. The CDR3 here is CASSQASLSSYEQYF. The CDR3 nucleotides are TGTGCCAGCAGCCAAGCATCCCTTAGCTCCTACGAGCAGTACTTC.